This TCR beta chain is from a study of identical twins. About this clonotype itself: Its antigen is unidentified. A much larger clone lies a single base off, so this may be a read error.

The study, taken as a whole, reports: Beta out-of-frame sequences showed weaker excess twin sharing. Without tracking the same donors, conclusions rested on cross-sectional statistical analysis.

Template switching created a universal primer site, and the cDNA included unique molecular identifiers. TCRdb redid the calling of the 5' RACE reads with MiXCR, one entry per CDR3 protein. The profile shows about 500,000 distinct CDR3 sequences, approximately 15% of them singletons. This CDR3 spans 15 amino acids. CDR1 is SGHRS, CDR2 YFSETQ, per germline. Trimming took off 0 bases at V and 2 bases at J, with 11 bases between the two ends. This sample was shared with a second study, whose subject was yellow fever vaccine responses in identical twins. As that study records: Among the twins, the vaccine T cell response reportedly seemed partly convergent and partly personalized.

This TCR was recovered from a woman aged 18-29 years in good health. J is TRBJ2-5 and V is TRBV5-1; TRBD1 is a possible D gene (6 bases). The sample consisted of CD4+ T cells sorted from blood. The CDR3 reads CASSLDRGSQETQYF. As DNA, the CDR3 is TGCGCCAGCAGCTTGGATAGGGGGAGTCAAGAGACCCAGTACTTC. The whole variable domain, filled in from reference TRBV5-1 and TRBJ2-5, reads KAGVTQTPRYLIKTRGQQVTLSCSPISGHRSVSWYQQTPGQGLQFLFEYFSETQRNKGNFPGRFSGRQFSNSRSEMNVSTLELGDSALYLCASSLDRGSQETQYFGPGTRLLVL.